The sequence of this T cell receptor beta chain was determined in a study of T cell repertoires in ileal Crohn's disease. Findings of the study overall: Sorted CD8 T cells held more high-frequency clones than CD4. Clonal expansions were more frequent in active smokers than non-smokers at surgery.

Generated by immunoSEQ multiplex PCR, the TCRdb table keeps only in-frame clones and is missing some. The repertoire has under 2,500 clones, about 88% of them found once; the top ten carry about 6.5%. This clone was counted a few times. Its antigen is still unknown. CDR1 and CDR2 (germline): LNHDA, SQIVND (reference sequence). Trimming removed 1 base at V and 8 bases at J, with 14 bases between. The CDR3 extends over 15 amino acids. The receptor's source is an adult with Crohn's disease. The sequencing sample was made of ileal tissue. The chain carries TRBV19 and TRBJ1-4, with a possible D match to TRBD1 (6 bases). CDR3: CASSIGDRTYEKLFF. The CDR3 DNA reads TGTGCCAGTAGTATAGGAGACAGGACCTACGAAAAACTGTTTTTT. The full variable domain, rest sourced from reference TRBV19 and TRBJ1-4, is DGGITQSPKYLFRKEGQNVTLSCEQNLNHDAMYWYRQDPGQGLRLIYYSQIVNDFQKGDIAEGYSVSREKKESFPLTVTSAQKNPTAFYLCASSIGDRTYEKLFFGSGTQLSVL.